Listed below are T cell receptor beta chains from one sample, sequenced in a study of control samples from healthy donors and cancer patients. The method was immunoSEQ multiplex PCR; TCRdb's version includes in-frame clones alone and lacks a portion of them. The sample records around 41,000 clones, around four fifths being singletons. Sequenced material: PBMCs. The receptor set was obtained from a woman aged 55-70 years with lung cancer. Both conserved end residues are part of each CDR3. A D gene is named only where the DNA matches it firmly. Not every row has a clone size; where given, it reads once, few, many or a size class.

TRBJ2-3,TRBV9,once,TRBD2,TGTGCCAGCAGCGAGACTAGCGGGGGGGCTTTTGGTGCAGATACGCAGTATTTT,CASSETSGGAFGADTQYF
TRBJ1-2,TRBV29-1,-,-,TGCAGCGTTGTTACAGGGCCTAATGGCTACACCTTC,CSVVTGPNGYTF
TRBJ2-1,TRBV29-1,-,-,TGCAGCGCCGACCTGCTTTCCTACAATGAGCAGTTCTTC,CSADLLSYNEQFF
TRBJ2-3,TRBV18,-,-,TGTGCCAGCTCACCAGGGAGCACAGATACGCAGTATTTT,CASSPGSTDTQYF
TRBJ2-7,TRBV5-6,-,TRBD2,TGTGCCAGCAGCTTGGTAATAGCGGGAGGGCCCAGCTCCTACGAGCAGTACTTC,CASSLVIAGGPSSYEQYF
TRBJ1-5,TRBV6-5,-,TRBD1,TGTGCCAGCAGTCGGGGACAGCTATACAATCAGCCCCAGCATTTT,CASSRGQLYNQPQHF
TRBJ2-1,TRBV7-3,-,-,TGTGCCAGCAGCGATGATGAGGCTGGGGAGCAGTTCTTC,CASSDDEAGEQFF
TRBJ1-5,TRBV6-5,-,-,TGTGCCAGCAGCCCCCCCGGGTCCGGGCAGCCCCAGCATTTT,CASSPPGSGQPQHF
TRBJ2-1,TRBV30,-,-,TGTGCCTGGAGTGAAGTGGCGGGTGAGCAGTTCTTC,CAWSEVAGEQFF
TRBJ1-2,TRBV18,-,-,TGTGCCAGCTCACCACCTTCACAGCAGTATGGCTACACCTTC,CASSPPSQQYGYTF
TRBJ1-2,TRBV27,once,-,TGTGCCAGCAGTTTATCGGGACGGACAGAGGTATATGGCTACACCTTC,CASSLSGRTEVYGYTF
TRBJ1-2,TRBV27,-,TRBD1,TGTGCCAGCAGCGGGGGACAGGGTTTCTATGGCTACACCTTC,CASSGGQGFYGYTF
TRBJ1-2,TRBV28,once,TRBD1,TGTGCCAGCAGTCCGGGACAGAACTATGGCTACACCTTC,CASSPGQNYGYTF
TRBJ1-2,TRBV29-1,-,-,TGCAGCGTTGAGGGAGTTTTAACGGGGTTTAACTATGGCTACACCTTC,CSVEGVLTGFNYGYTF
TRBJ2-1,TRBV4-1,-,-,TGCGCCAGCAGCGCTAGCCCGCGTGAGCAGTTCTTC,CASSASPREQFF
TRBJ2-6,TRBV6-5,-,-,TGTGCCAGCAGTTACACGGCACGGGCCAACGTCCTGACTTTC,CASSYTARANVLTF
TRBJ2-7,TRBV29-1,-,-,TGCAGCGTTGACAGCTCCTACGAGCAGTACTTC,CSVDSSYEQYF
TRBJ1-1,TRBV5-6,-,TRBD1,TGTGCCAGCAGCTCCCGGGACAGGTGGGGGACTGAAGCTTTCTTT,CASSSRDRWGTEAFF
TRBJ1-2,TRBV6-6,-,TRBD1,TGTGCCAGCAGTACCTCTAGGACAGGGGATCCCTATGGCTACACCTTC,CASSTSRTGDPYGYTF
TRBJ2-7,TRBV5-4,-,-,TGTGCCAGCAGCTTGGAGAACAGAGCCTACGAGCAGTACTTC,CASSLENRAYEQYF
TRBJ2-5,TRBV6-4,-,-,TGTGCCAGCAGTGACTCGATGGGTCCTGGTGGGACCCAGTACTTC,CASSDSMGPGGTQYF
TRBJ2-1,TRBV5-6,-,TRBD2,TGTGCCAGCAGCCGACTAGCAAATGAGCAGTTCTTC,CASSRLANEQFF
TRBJ1-2,TRBV7-9,-,-,TGTGCCAGTGCGAGTGGGGGACGTAACTATGGCTACACCTTC,CASASGGRNYGYTF
TRBJ1-3,TRBV2,-,-,TGTGCCAGCAGGGGGGACCCCGGGAACACCATATATTTT,CASRGDPGNTIYF
TRBJ2-7,TRBV27,medium-sized,-,TGTGCCAGCAGCCCGACCCGATTCGGCGAGCAGTACTTC,CASSPTRFGEQYF
TRBJ1-6,TRBV5-1,-,-,TGCGCCAGCAGCTTGGGACAGAATAATTCACCCCTCCACTTT,CASSLGQNNSPLHF
TRBJ2-7,TRBV5-1,-,-,TGCGCCAGCAGCTACTGGTCGGGAGTAAACGAGCAGTACTTC,CASSYWSGVNEQYF
TRBJ2-5,TRBV9,-,TRBD1,TGTGCCAGCAGCCCACAGGGGGCTAGCGAGACCCAGTACTTC,CASSPQGASETQYF
TRBJ2-5,TRBV7-3,-,-,TGTGCCAGCAGCGCCCAAGGAGGGGAGACCCAGTACTTC,CASSAQGGETQYF
TRBJ2-5,TRBV6-5,-,-,TGTGCCAGCAGTACCGCCCTAGGTGCCCAGTACTTC,CASSTALGAQYF
TRBJ1-1,TRBV7-9,-,-,TGTGCCAGCAGCTTGGCCAATACAGGTTCCTACGCCATGAACACTGAAGCTTTCTTT,CASSLANTGSYAMNTEAFF